Included here is one T cell receptor beta chain sequence, with context. Its specificity is unknown. The assay was immunoSEQ multiplex PCR, and TCRdb's table has in-frame clones only and misses some. Altogether about 33,000 clones are present, about 85% being singletons, with the ten largest covering around 2.3%. The V gene's germline CDR1 is DFQATT and CDR2 SNEGSKA (reference sequence). V lost 3 bases and J lost 6, with 6 bases in between. The CDR3 has 11 amino acids. The sample originates from a study of chemoradiotherapy in HPV16-positive cancers. Background on the study: Functional T-cell assays on two HPV16-positive patients' cells defined candidate HPV-specific clones and common TCR motifs. Study-wide findings and caveats: The functional HPV-specific definition rests on just a couple of HPV16-positive patients. Non-HPV-specific T cells did not expand in tumors during treatment, whereas candidate HPV-specific clones and E7-related motifs did.

The TCR sequence derives from a human donor with HPV-associated anogenital cancer. This chain links TRBV20-1 with TRBJ1-3, with no clear D. This sample comprised blood, obtained from a patient who underwent chemoradiotherapy. The chain's CDR3 is CSASTPNTIYF. As DNA, the CDR3 is TGCAGTGCTAGTACCCCAAACACCATATATTTT.